A single sample gave rise to the 24 T cell receptor beta chains below, sequenced in a study of blood T cells in healthy people across ages. Using a J-beta primer mix together with a sample-barcoded 5' primer, a second PCR was run for roughly 6 to 12 cycles. From the 5' RACE reads, TCRdb called clonotypes with MiXCR, one entry per CDR3 protein. The repertoire has over 600,000 distinct CDR3 sequences, just over 55% of them found once; the top ten carry approximately 24%. Sequencing input: blood. The receptors originated from a man aged 35 to 55 in good health.

This sequence joins TRBV4-2 and TRBJ1-2; D gene uncertain. Trimming took off 2 bases at V and 4 bases at J, with 11 bases between the two ends. The CDR3 has 14 residues. Germline CDR1 and CDR2: LGHNA and YNFKEQ. CDR3 bases: TGTGCCAGCAGCCAAATCGGGGAGGCCTATGGCTACACCTTC. Its protein product is CASSQIGEAYGYTF.

This clonotype showed up just once. J is TRBJ2-5 and V is TRBV7-9, with D possibly TRBD1 on 6 matching bases. The J call may be wrong; the DNA end is better matched by TRBJ2-7. Germline V gene data show CDR1 as SEHNR and CDR2 as FQNEAQ (reference sequence). This CDR3 is built from 13 residues. In DNA form, the CDR3 reads TGTGCCAGCAGCTTCGGACAGCACTACGAGCAGTACTTC. Encoded protein: CASSFGQHYEQYF.

The table lists this clonotype with a few counts. This chain links TRBV4-3 with TRBJ2-7; D unclear. V dropped 5 bases and J dropped 0 bases, with 17 bases sitting between them. Germline assignment: CDR1 LGHNA and CDR2 YSLEER. This CDR3 region has 16 residues. The CDR3 DNA sequence: TGCGCCAGCAGCGCGTTTCTGGTGCCCAGCTCCTACGAGCAGTACTTC. Translation gives CASSAFLVPSSYEQYF.

The genes are TRBV7-2 and TRBJ2-3; a weak D match, TRBD2 (6 bases). Germline CDR1 is SGHTA and CDR2 is FQGNSA. The CDR3 sequence is 15 residues long. With 5 bases removed from V and 0 bases from J, the gap between germline ends came to 12 bases. DNA for the CDR3: TGTGCCAGCAGCCCCACTAGCAGAAGCACAGATACGCAGTATTTT. This gives the protein CASSPTSRSTDTQYF.

The CDR3: CASSSSGCIQYF. The CDR3 DNA sequence: TGTGCCAGCAGTTCTAGCGGTTGCATTCAGTACTTC. The V gene is TRBV6-5, the J gene TRBJ2-7; 7 positions match TRBD2. The closer fit of TRBJ2-4 to the DNA end suggests the J call may be wrong. The V gene's germline CDR1 is MNHEY and CDR2 SVGAGI. This CDR3 spans 12 amino acids.

CDR3 nucleotides: TGTGCCAGCAGCGTAGCCCAGATAAACACCGGGGAGCTGTTTTTT. Translation gives CASSVAQINTGELFF. V is TRBV9 and J is TRBJ2-2, with D unresolved. Deletions cut 0 bases from V and 2 bases from J, with 8 bases between. CDR1 and CDR2 (germline): SGDLS, YYNGEE. The CDR3 contains 15 residues. Variable domain in full (rest from reference TRBV9 and TRBJ2-2): DSGVTQTPKHLITATGQRVTLRCSPRSGDLSVYWYQQSLDQGLQFLIQYYNGEERAKGNILERFSAQQFPDLHSELNLSSLELGDSALYFCASSVAQINTGELFFGEGSRLTVL.

V usage is TRBV3-1 and J usage is TRBJ2-1; TRBD2 aligns across 7 bases. With 1 base clipped from V and 4 bases from J, the junction kept 1 base outside the gene matches. This CDR3 region has 14 residues. Germline lookup yields CDR1 LGHDT and CDR2 YNNKEL (reference sequence). DNA for the CDR3: TGTGCCAGCAGCCAAGTAGCGGGTTACAATGAGCAGTTCTTC. It codes for CASSQVAGYNEQFF.

The chain couples TRBV6-5 to TRBJ1-2; D is unclear. V lost 6 bases to trimming and J lost 0 bases, with 8 bases between them. The CDR3 runs to 13 residues. Germline V gives CDR1 MNHEY, CDR2 SVGAGI. The CDR3: CASRDHTNYGYTF. In DNA form, the CDR3 reads TGTGCCAGCAGGGATCATACTAACTATGGCTACACCTTC.

This rearrangement joins TRBV6-1 to TRBJ2-3; 10 nucleotides agree with TRBD1. Losses at the gene ends were 2 bases for V and 5 bases for J; bases not matched to a gene: 4. The CDR3 contains 15 residues. Germline CDR1 and CDR2: MNHNS and SASEGT. The CDR3 bases are TGTGCCAGCAGTGAAACGACAGGGGGCATAGATACGCAGTATTTT. This codes for CASSETTGGIDTQYF.

This chain links TRBV7-3 with TRBJ1-2, with D maybe TRBD1 (6 bases). This CDR3 spans 13 amino acids. Germline V gene data show CDR1 as SGHTA and CDR2 as FQGTGA. V was trimmed by 5 bases and J by 4 bases, leaving 11 bases between them. The CDR3 DNA follows: TGTGCCAGCAGCCGGGGGGCGGCCTATGGCTACACCTTC. This sequence encodes CASSRGAAYGYTF.

CDR3 sequence reads: CSVEDLWGTGETQYF. The CDR3 coding sequence is TGCAGCGTTGAAGATCTTTGGGGAACCGGGGAGACCCAGTACTTC. The chain uses TRBV29-1 and TRBJ2-5; no reliable D call. The CDR3 has 15 amino acids. Germline CDR1 is SQVTM and CDR2 is ANQGSEA. Deletions cut 0 bases from V and 5 bases from J, with 16 bases between.

V gene TRBV9 combines with J gene TRBJ2-1; D possibly matches TRBD1 or TRBD2 (5 bases each). The J call may be mistaken, given a closer DNA end match to TRBJ2-7. This CDR3 region has 15 residues. Germline V gives CDR1 SGDLS, CDR2 YYNGEE. The CDR3 is CASSPVGENYNEQYF. CDR3 in DNA: TGTGCCAGCAGCCCCGTGGGGGAGAACTACAATGAGCAGTACTTC.

The table lists this clonotype with a few counts. The rearrangement links TRBV5-1 to TRBJ2-1, with TRBD1 matching over 8 bases. V gave up 1 base and J gave up 6 bases; unmatched junction bases: 6. The CDR3 has 15 amino acids. Looked up from germline, CDR1 is SGHRS and CDR2 is YFSETQ. CDR3 loop: CASSLQDRAPNEQFF. The DNA for the CDR3 is TGCGCCAGCAGCTTGCAGGACAGGGCCCCCAATGAGCAGTTCTTC.

The J gene is TRBJ2-5, the V gene TRBV29-1; D might be TRBD1 or TRBD2, each matching 5 bases. The CDR3 sequence is 14 residues long. From germline, CDR1 is SQVTM and CDR2 ANQGSEA. V lost 6 bases and J 4 bases, leaving 18 bases between the germline ends. The CDR3 here is CSVPRRGGGETQYF. Written as DNA, the CDR3 is TGCAGCGTCCCTAGACGGGGCGGAGGAGAGACCCAGTACTTC.

This clonotype was recorded once. The chain couples TRBV24-1 to TRBJ2-1, with D perhaps matching TRBD2 (5 bases). The germline V and J ends were trimmed by 5 bases and 0 bases, with 7 bases remaining between them. The germline V gene encodes CDR1 KGHDR and CDR2 SFDVKD. The CDR3 totals 14 residues. This chain's CDR3 is CATSGGGSYNEQFF. The CDR3 DNA is TGTGCCACCAGTGGCGGAGGCTCCTACAATGAGCAGTTCTTC.

The J gene is TRBJ1-2, the V gene TRBV5-6; no clear D gene. The CDR3 spans 13 residues. Trimming cost V 6 bases and J 6 bases, with 15 bases left between them. Germline CDR1 is SGHDT and CDR2 is YYEEEE. CDR3 protein: CASTTLDGDGYTF. In DNA form, the CDR3 reads TGTGCCAGCACCACCCTTGACGGTGATGGCTACACCTTC.

This clonotype was seen only once. The V and J genes are TRBV5-1 and TRBJ2-5; the match to TRBD2 covers 7 bases. Germline V gene lookup returns CDR1 SGHRS and CDR2 YFSETQ. V shed 0 bases, J shed 5 bases, and the junction held 7 bases outside the gene matches. This CDR3 is 15 amino acids long. This CDR3 is CASSLGGLGMETQYF. CDR3 coding DNA: TGCGCCAGCAGCTTGGGAGGACTAGGAATGGAGACCCAGTACTTC.

V is TRBV2 and J is TRBJ2-3; 8 bases line up with TRBD2. Per germline, CDR1 SNHLY and CDR2 FYNNEI. The CDR3 length is 15 residues. Trimming took 1 base from V and 5 from J; bases not matched to a gene: 5. CDR3 nucleotide sequence: TGTGCCAGCAGTGAAGGGACTAGCAATGTAGATACGCAGTATTTT. It is translated as CASSEGTSNVDTQYF.

The CDR3: CSVRDIATNEKLFF. The CDR3 nucleotides are TGCAGCGTTAGAGACATTGCAACTAATGAAAAACTGTTTTTT. This sequence joins TRBV29-1 and TRBJ1-4, with D hard to call. The germline V gene encodes CDR1 SQVTM and CDR2 ANQGSEA. V was pared by 5 bases and J by 0 bases, with 10 bases between. The CDR3 spans 14 residues.

J is TRBJ2-3 and V is TRBV6-6; D is undetermined. Trimming took 0 bases from V and 5 from J, leaving 6 bases between them. CDR3 size: 13 residues. Germline V lookup: CDR1 MNHNY, CDR2 SVGAGI (reference sequence). CDR3 region: CASSYSPKDTQYF. CDR3 DNA: TGTGCCAGCAGTTACTCTCCCAAAGATACGCAGTATTTT.

The chain carries TRBV6-5 and TRBJ1-1; D is undetermined. The V and J ends lost 1 base and 0 bases respectively, with 6 bases between them. Germline V gene data show CDR1 as MNHEY and CDR2 as SVGAGI. The CDR3 has 14 residues. Written as DNA, the CDR3 is TGTGCCAGCAGTTACTTAGGCGTGAACACTGAAGCTTTCTTT. Its protein product is CASSYLGVNTEAFF.

The chain carries TRBV12-3 or TRBV12-4 and TRBJ2-3; D might be TRBD1 (6 bases). The CDR3 consists of 13 residues. V was pared by 6 bases and J by 2 bases, with 9 bases between. The CDR3 region is CASRHRATDTQYF. The CDR3 DNA is TGTGCCAGCAGACACAGGGCCACAGATACGCAGTATTTT.

The V gene is TRBV5-1, the J gene TRBJ1-1; D is undetermined. This CDR3 is built from 14 residues. V was trimmed by 0 bases and J by 6 bases, leaving 12 bases between them. Germline values: CDR1 SGHRS, CDR2 YFSETQ. CDR3 region: CASSLGSVEPEAFF. The CDR3 nucleotides are TGCGCCAGCAGCTTGGGGTCAGTTGAGCCTGAAGCTTTCTTT.

Many counts were recorded for this clonotype. The rearrangement uses TRBV6-1 and TRBJ2-1; tentatively, D is TRBD2 (6 bases). There are 14 residues in the CDR3. Germline CDR1 and CDR2: MNHNS and SASEGT. Between the trimmed V and J ends, which lost 7 bases and 4 bases, there was a span of 14 bases. CDR3: CASIPTSLYNEQFF. As DNA, the CDR3 is TGTGCCAGCATTCCAACTAGCTTGTACAATGAGCAGTTCTTC.